A selection of T cell receptor beta chains follows, all from one sample in a study of early T cells in non-severe SARS-CoV-2 infection. TCRdb processed the 5' RACE reads anew with MiXCR; each CDR3 protein has one entry. Of around 94,000 distinct CDR3 sequences in the sample, around 14% are singletons; the top ten hold about 6%. Sequenced: whole blood. These receptors all stem from an adult who was a healthcare worker with PCR-confirmed SARS-CoV-2 infection or an uninfected control (not recorded which). Each CDR3 is given with its conserved first and last residue. A D gene is named only where the DNA matches it firmly. The listing skips clone size in some rows; elsewhere it reads once, few, many or a size class.

D gene	J gene	V gene	clone size	CDR3 DNA	CDR3 protein
NA	TRBJ1-5	TRBV28	few	TGTGCCAGCGGGGGGTCACAGCCCCAGCATTTT	CASGGSQPQHF
TRBD2	TRBJ2-1	TRBV7-6	few	TGTGCCAGCAGCCCGTGGACTAGCGGGAGGGGACAGGACAATGAGCAGTTCTTC	CASSPWTSGRGQDNEQFF
NA	TRBJ2-3	TRBV20-1	NA	TGCAGTGCTAGTATCGCCGATACGCAGTATTTT	CSASIADTQYF
NA	TRBJ2-3	TRBV3-1	many	TGTGCCAGCAGCCAAGGTAGCGCAGATACGCAGTATTTT	CASSQGSADTQYF
TRBD2	TRBJ2-1	TRBV5-1	few	TGCGCCAGCAGCTTGAGAGGGCTAGCGGGAGGCCTAGGTGAGCAGTTCTTC	CASSLRGLAGGLGEQFF
NA	TRBJ2-3	TRBV11-2	few	TGTGCCAGCGGCAAGTATCCGGATACGCAGTATTTT	CASGKYPDTQYF
NA	TRBJ2-1	TRBV2	few	TGTGCCAGCAGGGTCGGAGCGAACAATGAGCAGTTCTTC	CASRVGANNEQFF
TRBD2	TRBJ2-3	TRBV11-2	NA	TGTGCCAGCAGCTTTCTGGCTAGCGGGCTTACAGATACGCAGTATTTT	CASSFLASGLTDTQYF
NA	TRBJ2-7	TRBV28	NA	TGTGCCAGCTGTTCTAGCTCGGGACTGTCCTACGAGCAGTACTTC	CASCSSSGLSYEQYF
NA	TRBJ2-5	TRBV9	few	TGTGCCAGCAGCGTAGGGCCTGACCAAGAGACCCAGTACTTC	CASSVGPDQETQYF
NA	TRBJ1-2	TRBV12-3/TRBV12-4	many	TGTGCCAGCAGTCTCCTAGGGGGAGGAGGCTACACCTTC	CASSLLGGGGYTF
NA	TRBJ2-2	TRBV4-1	few	TGCGCCAGCAGCCAATCAATGGACTTTTCTACCGGGGAGCTGTTTTTT	CASSQSMDFSTGELFF
NA	TRBJ1-1	TRBV7-8	few	TGTGCCAGCAGCTTAGCGCGCAGGTTTGGGACTGAAGCTTTCTTT	CASSLARRFGTEAFF
NA	TRBJ2-3	TRBV4-3	few	TGCGCCAGCAGCCAAGATCTAACTAGTGGGGCATATACGCAGTATTTT	CASSQDLTSGAYTQYF
TRBD1	TRBJ1-1	TRBV7-9	many	TGTGCCAGCAGCTTAGCGTCGGACAGGGGCACTGAAGCTTTCTTT	CASSLASDRGTEAFF
NA	TRBJ2-7	TRBV7-8	NA	TGTGCCAGCAGCTTAACGGGAGATGGGTACGAGCAGTACTTC	CASSLTGDGYEQYF
TRBD2	TRBJ2-1	TRBV10-1	few	TGCGCCAGCAGTACGTGGGAGGGCCGGAGCAATGAGCAGTTCTTC	CASSTWEGRSNEQFF
NA	TRBJ2-7	TRBV20-1	NA	TGCAGTGCTAATACACAGTTAAACTACGAGCAGTACTTC	CSANTQLNYEQYF
TRBD2	TRBJ2-7	TRBV27	many	TGTGCCAGCAGTCCCAACGGACTAGGAACCTACGAGCAGTACTTC	CASSPNGLGTYEQYF
NA	TRBJ2-4	TRBV5-1	many	TGCGCCAGCAGCTTGACAGTGGGGAACATTCAGTACTTC	CASSLTVGNIQYF
TRBD1	TRBJ1-5	TRBV3-1	NA	TGTGCCAGCAGCCAGGACAGGGGGACTGGCCAGCCCCAGCATTTT	CASSQDRGTGQPQHF
NA	TRBJ2-3	TRBV20-1	NA	TGCAGTGCTAGCCCCACTTCCGGTGGGGATACGCAGTATTTT	CSASPTSGGDTQYF
NA	TRBJ2-1	TRBV4-3	NA	TGCGCCAGCAGCCAAGATTCTGGGGAGCAGTTCTTC	CASSQDSGEQFF
TRBD1	TRBJ2-2	TRBV12-3/TRBV12-4	many	TGTGCCAGCGCGACAGGGGCTAATGGCGGGGAGCTGTTTTTT	CASATGANGGELFF
NA	TRBJ1-2	TRBV7-9	NA	TGTGCCAGCAGCTTGGGTCAGACCTACTATGGCTACACCTTC	CASSLGQTYYGYTF
TRBD1	TRBJ2-4	TRBV29-1	NA	TGCAGCGTGTGGGACGGACAGGTTCTAGCCAAAAACATTCAGTACTTC	CSVWDGQVLAKNIQYF
NA	TRBJ2-1	TRBV28	few	TGTGCCAGCAGCCCCAAACTTTCGTTCTCCTACAATGAGCAGTTCTTC	CASSPKLSFSYNEQFF
NA	TRBJ2-5	TRBV6-6	NA	TGTGCCAGCAGTTTACCAGGGAGAGAGACCCAGTACTTC	CASSLPGRETQYF
TRBD1	TRBJ2-7	TRBV28	NA	TGTGCCAGCAGTCTCCGGGACAGAGAGTACTTC	CASSLRDREYF
TRBD1	TRBJ2-3	TRBV18	medium-sized	TGTGCCAGCTCACCAAGGGGGCGCACGCAGTATTTT	CASSPRGRTQYF
NA	TRBJ1-6	TRBV28	NA	TGTGCCAGCACTGGGCAGTCCTTTTCACCCCTCCACTTT	CASTGQSFSPLHF
NA	TRBJ1-1	TRBV27	NA	TGTGCCAGCAGTTTTAGTGTGAACACTGAAGCTTTCTTT	CASSFSVNTEAFF
NA	TRBJ2-1	TRBV30	many	TGTGCCTGGAGTGGATCAGTTATTAGCGGCTCCTACAATGAGCAGTTCTTC	CAWSGSVISGSYNEQFF
NA	TRBJ1-6	TRBV9	NA	TGTGCCAGCACCGACAGTATTAATTCACCCCTCCACTTT	CASTDSINSPLHF
NA	TRBJ2-6	TRBV7-9	NA	TGTGCCAGCAGCTTAGGTGGTGGGGCCAACGTCCTGACTTTC	CASSLGGGANVLTF
NA	TRBJ2-7	TRBV7-2	NA	TGTGCCAGCAGCCCCCTCAGCCCCGCCGAGCAGTACTTC	CASSPLSPAEQYF
TRBD2	TRBJ2-7	TRBV20-1	few	TGCAGTGCTAGAGCGTCCGGACTAGCCTTCTACGAGCAGTACTTC	CSARASGLAFYEQYF
NA	TRBJ2-7	TRBV6-2/TRBV6-3	few	TGTGCCAGCAGTTTCTCGACAGGCTCGGGGTTTTACGAGCAGTACTTC	CASSFSTGSGFYEQYF
NA	TRBJ2-1	TRBV29-1	NA	TGCAGCGTTGAAGGGGGGGGGCACAATGAGCAGTTCTTC	CSVEGGGHNEQFF
NA	TRBJ2-5	TRBV12-3/TRBV12-4	many	TGTGCCAGCAGCCGCAGGCTTAGAGAGACCCAGTACTTC	CASSRRLRETQYF
NA	TRBJ1-2	TRBV9	NA	TGTGCCAGCAGCGGGACGGATAATTCTTGCTTC	CASSGTDNSCF
TRBD1	TRBJ1-2	TRBV6-6	many	TGTGCCAGCAGTCGGGACAGAATTAACTATGGCTACACCTTC	CASSRDRINYGYTF
NA	TRBJ2-7	TRBV28	many	TGTGCCAGCAGTTTGAGAGGGCTATACGAGCAGTACTTC	CASSLRGLYEQYF
NA	TRBJ2-3	TRBV28	NA	TGTGCCAGCTTACTGGGAAATGCGGATACGCAGTATTTT	CASLLGNADTQYF
NA	TRBJ1-1	TRBV7-2	many	TGTGCCAGCAGCTTAGCGCGTTACCGGGGAGCTTTCTTT	CASSLARYRGAFF
NA	TRBJ2-3	TRBV9	many	TGTGCCAGCAGCGTTTCGGCAGGATTTACAGATACGCAGTATTTT	CASSVSAGFTDTQYF
NA	TRBJ2-7	TRBV20-1	many	TGCAGTGCTAGGACTAGGGGAATCTACGAGCAGTACTTC	CSARTRGIYEQYF
TRBD2	TRBJ2-3	TRBV5-1	few	TGCGCCAGCAGTTATACGCGGGGGATAGTTGGAGATACGCAGTATTTT	CASSYTRGIVGDTQYF
NA	TRBJ2-1	TRBV20-1	NA	TGCAGTGCTTTTTCGAATGAGCAGTTCTTC	CSAFSNEQFF
NA	TRBJ1-1	TRBV9	NA	TGTGCCAGCAGCCCGCACCAGGGGAACACTGAAGCTTTCTTT	CASSPHQGNTEAFF
NA	TRBJ1-5	TRBV20-1	many	TGCAGTGCTAGTTCAGGGAGTAACAATCAGCCCCAGCATTTT	CSASSGSNNQPQHF
NA	TRBJ1-1	TRBV4-1	few	TGCGCCAGCAGCCTCCAGACCGCCTCCTCTGAAGCTTTCTTT	CASSLQTASSEAFF
NA	TRBJ2-1	TRBV28	few	TGTGCCAGCAGTTCGCAGGGGAATGAGCAGTTCTTC	CASSSQGNEQFF
NA	TRBJ2-7	TRBV6-1	NA	TGTGCCAGCAGTAAATCCCTGGACTGGACGGACGAGCAGTACTTC	CASSKSLDWTDEQYF
NA	TRBJ1-5	TRBV7-2	many	TGTGCCAGCAGTCCAGGGGCAGGCATGGGTCAGCCCCAGCATTTT	CASSPGAGMGQPQHF